Below are 10 T cell receptor beta chains sequenced from a single sample in a study of regulatory T cells in long-lasting Graves disease. Time point denoted: persistent/refractory GD, antithyroid drugs over 5 years with positive TRAb. TCR sequences were obtained from RNA taken from PBMCs. Construction of TCR beta libraries relied on iRepertoire HTBI primers and on Arm-PCR targeting CDR3 regions. TCRdb ran MiXCR on the multiplex PCR reads and lists one entry per CDR3 protein. The sample has roughly 300,000 distinct CDR3 sequences, around 21% seen once. The source material was peripheral blood mononuclear cells (PBMCs), sampled when the disease was refractory, from a patient treated with antithyroid drugs. Receptors were obtained from a female donor with Graves disease.

This clonotype showed up just a few times. The gene calls are TRBV12-3 or TRBV12-4 and TRBJ2-3; TRBD2 aligns across 13 bases. CDR3 length: 21 amino acids. The ends lost 2 bases at V and 1 base at J; junction bases unmatched: 15. CDR3 DNA: TGTGCCAGCAGTTTAACCCCCATACTAGCGGGAGGGCCCTCCGGCACAGATACGCAGTATTTT. It is translated as CASSLTPILAGGPSGTDTQYF.

This clonotype showed up many times. CDR3 region: CASSYRVNQPQHF. Here the CDR3 DNA reads TGTGCCAGCAGTTACAGGGTAAATCAGCCCCAGCATTTT. The chain uses TRBV6-5 and TRBJ1-5; D gene uncertain. The CDR3 spans 13 residues. From germline, CDR1 is MNHEY and CDR2 SVGAGI. Trimming cost V 2 bases and J 4 bases, with 6 bases left between them.

This clonotype was picked up many times. The chain recombines TRBV2 with TRBJ2-2; 10 positions agree with TRBD2. CDR3 length equals 17 residues. J lost 5 bases, V lost 7 bases, and 13 bases had no gene match. In germline, CDR1 is SNHLY, CDR2 FYNNEI. The CDR3 loop reads CASTRLLAGVRTGELFF. CDR3 in DNA: TGTGCCAGCACCCGCCTCCTAGCGGGAGTGCGTACCGGGGAGCTGTTTTTT. The full variable domain, in which reference TRBV2 and TRBJ2-2 provide the parts outside the CDR3, is EPEVTQTPSHQVTQMGQEVILRCVPISNHLYFYWYRQILGQKVEFLVSFYNNEISEKSEIFDDQFSVERPDGSNFTLKIRSTKLEDSAMYFCASTRLLAGVRTGELFFGEGSRLTVL.

V usage is TRBV7-2 and J usage is TRBJ2-3, with TRBD2 identical over 9 bases. The CDR3 spans 16 residues. V lost 5 bases and J lost 2; bases outside the gene matches: 8. CDR1 is SGHTA, CDR2 FQGNSA, per germline. CDR3 nucleotides: TGTGCCAGCAGCCCGCGACTAGCGGTCCCCACAGATACGCAGTATTTT. Its protein is CASSPRLAVPTDTQYF. The whole variable domain, remainder taken from reference TRBV7-2 and TRBJ2-3, is GAGVSQSPSNKVTEKGKDVELRCDPISGHTALYWYRQSLGQGLEFLIYFQGNSAPDKSGLPSDRFSAERTGGSVSTLTIQRTQQEDSAVYLCASSPRLAVPTDTQYFGPGTRLTVL.

This clonotype was seen many times. This chain links TRBV27 with TRBJ1-5; D possibly corresponds to TRBD1 (6 bases). Trimming cost V 6 bases and J 4 bases, with 7 bases left between them. Germline V gene data show CDR1 as MNHEY and CDR2 as SMNVEV (reference sequence). CDR3 length: 12 amino acids. CDR3: CASRDRNQPQHF. The CDR3 nucleotides read TGTGCCAGCAGAGACAGGAATCAGCCCCAGCATTTT.

A few counts support this clonotype. The rearrangement uses TRBV28 and TRBJ2-7, with 7 bases identical to TRBD1. The CDR3 is 15 amino acids. Germline V gene sequence: CDR1 MDHEN, CDR2 SYDVKM. V gave up 6 bases and J gave up 1 base; unmatched junction bases: 9. CDR3 amino acids: CASSPHGTVSYEQYF. As DNA, the CDR3 is TGTGCCAGCAGCCCTCACGGGACAGTTTCCTACGAGCAGTACTTC.

This chain connects TRBV7-2 to TRBJ2-7; TRBD2 agrees at 14 bases. The CDR3 has 15 amino acids. From germline, CDR1 is SGHTA and CDR2 FQGNSA. V dropped 6 bases and J dropped 2; count of bases not matched to a gene: 3. The CDR3 here is CASRATSGRAYEQYF. The CDR3 DNA follows: TGTGCCAGCAGGGCGACTAGCGGGAGGGCCTACGAGCAGTACTTC.

There are many counts of this clonotype. The J gene is TRBJ1-5, the V gene TRBV3-1; no firm D call. Germline values: CDR1 LGHDT, CDR2 YNNKEL (reference sequence). The CDR3 is 12 amino acids. Deletions cut 4 bases from V and 6 bases from J, with 7 bases between. CDR3 region: CASSRTGQPQHF. The CDR3, as DNA: TGTGCCAGCAGCCGTACTGGTCAGCCCCAGCATTTT.

The table lists this clonotype with many counts. The chain recombines TRBV2 with TRBJ1-1, with D perhaps TRBD1 (6 bases). V lost 7 bases, J lost 1 base, and 10 bases lay in between. The CDR3 sequence is 13 residues long. Germline V lookup: CDR1 SNHLY, CDR2 FYNNEI. The DNA for the CDR3 is TGTGCCAGCAAGACAGGTTGGAACACTGAAGCTTTCTTT. This encodes CASKTGWNTEAFF.

This clonotype appeared many times. This chain joins TRBV7-2 and TRBJ2-7; D gene ambiguous. The CDR3 runs to 14 residues. Germline V gene sequence: CDR1 SGHTA, CDR2 FQGNSA. V lost 2 bases and J 3 bases, leaving 11 bases between the germline ends. DNA of the CDR3: TGTGCCAGCAGCTTACAGTACGGTGGCTACGAGCAGTACTTC. Translated, it gives CASSLQYGGYEQYF.